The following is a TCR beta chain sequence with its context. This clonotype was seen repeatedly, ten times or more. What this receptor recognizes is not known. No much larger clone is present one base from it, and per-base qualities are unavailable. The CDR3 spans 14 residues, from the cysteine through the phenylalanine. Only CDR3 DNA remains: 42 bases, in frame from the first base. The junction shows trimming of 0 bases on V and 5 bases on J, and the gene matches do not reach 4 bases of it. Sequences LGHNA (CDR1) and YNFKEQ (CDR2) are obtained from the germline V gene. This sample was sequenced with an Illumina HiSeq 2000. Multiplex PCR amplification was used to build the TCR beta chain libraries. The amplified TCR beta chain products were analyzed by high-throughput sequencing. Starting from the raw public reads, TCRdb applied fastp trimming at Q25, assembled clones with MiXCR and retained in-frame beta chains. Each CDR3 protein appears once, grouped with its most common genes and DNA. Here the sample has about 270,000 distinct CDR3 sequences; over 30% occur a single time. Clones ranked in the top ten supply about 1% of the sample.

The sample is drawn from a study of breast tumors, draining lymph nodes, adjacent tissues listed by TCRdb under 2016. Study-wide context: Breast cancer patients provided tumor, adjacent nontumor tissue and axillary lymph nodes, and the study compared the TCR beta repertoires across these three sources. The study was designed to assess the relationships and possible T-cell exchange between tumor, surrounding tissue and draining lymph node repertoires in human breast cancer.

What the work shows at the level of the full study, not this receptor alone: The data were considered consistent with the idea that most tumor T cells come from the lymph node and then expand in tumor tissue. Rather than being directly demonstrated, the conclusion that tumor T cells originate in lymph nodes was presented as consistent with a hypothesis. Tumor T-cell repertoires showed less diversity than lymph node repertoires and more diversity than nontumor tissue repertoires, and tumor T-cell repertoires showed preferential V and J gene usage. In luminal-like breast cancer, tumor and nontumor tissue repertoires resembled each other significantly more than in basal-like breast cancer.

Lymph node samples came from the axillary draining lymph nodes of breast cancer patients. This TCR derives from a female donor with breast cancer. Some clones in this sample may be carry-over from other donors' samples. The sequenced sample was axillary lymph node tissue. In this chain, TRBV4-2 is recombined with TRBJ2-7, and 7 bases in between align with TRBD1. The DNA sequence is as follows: TGTGCCAGCAGCCAAGAGCCAGGGGGTAACGAGCAGTACTTC. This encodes CASSQEPGGNEQYF.